This T cell receptor beta chain was sequenced during a study of T cell responses to AZD1222 COVID-19 vaccine. Study-wide points: The repertoires were collected only after the peak T cell response. Once two AZD1222 doses were given, Spike-specific TCR breadth and depth went up. Spike as a whole was targeted by vaccine-associated CD4 TCRs, dominant at 160-218 and 743-854. Reportedly, nearly half of unique spike TCRs recognized epitopes outside B.1.351/B.1.1.7 mutations.

A single count supports this clone. The antigen is unknown. Method: immunoSEQ multiplex PCR; TCRdb's copy keeps in-frame clones and lacks some. This table has 80,000 or so clones, around 90% appearing once. The source was peripheral blood, collected on day 0 of MenACWY control vaccination. The receptor was derived from an adult in good health.

The CDR3 region is CASSDRQGGTNEQFF. The CDR3 nucleotides are TGTGCCAGCAGCGATCGACAGGGGGGGACCAATGAGCAGTTCTTC. The gene calls are TRBV7-2 and TRBJ2-1; 9 bases agree with TRBD1. The CDR3 has 15 amino acids. V shed 5 bases and J 6 bases; nucleotides not matched to a gene: 8. Germline V CDR1 and CDR2: SGHTA, FQGNSA.